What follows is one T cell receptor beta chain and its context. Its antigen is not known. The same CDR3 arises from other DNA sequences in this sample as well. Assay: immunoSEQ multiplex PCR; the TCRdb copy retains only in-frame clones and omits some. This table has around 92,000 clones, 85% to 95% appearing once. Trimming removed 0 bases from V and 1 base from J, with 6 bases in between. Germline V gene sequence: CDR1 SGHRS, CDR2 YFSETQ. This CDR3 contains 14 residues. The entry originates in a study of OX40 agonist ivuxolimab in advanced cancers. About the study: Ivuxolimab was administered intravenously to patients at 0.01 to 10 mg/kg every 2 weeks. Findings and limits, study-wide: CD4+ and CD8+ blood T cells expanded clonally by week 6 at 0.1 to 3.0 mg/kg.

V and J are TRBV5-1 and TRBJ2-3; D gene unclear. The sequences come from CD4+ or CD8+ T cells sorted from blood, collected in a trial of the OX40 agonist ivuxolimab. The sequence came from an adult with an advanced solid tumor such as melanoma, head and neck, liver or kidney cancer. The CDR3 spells CASSLGVGTDTQYF. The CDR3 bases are TGCGCCAGCAGCTTGGGTGTCGGCACAGATACGCAGTATTTT.